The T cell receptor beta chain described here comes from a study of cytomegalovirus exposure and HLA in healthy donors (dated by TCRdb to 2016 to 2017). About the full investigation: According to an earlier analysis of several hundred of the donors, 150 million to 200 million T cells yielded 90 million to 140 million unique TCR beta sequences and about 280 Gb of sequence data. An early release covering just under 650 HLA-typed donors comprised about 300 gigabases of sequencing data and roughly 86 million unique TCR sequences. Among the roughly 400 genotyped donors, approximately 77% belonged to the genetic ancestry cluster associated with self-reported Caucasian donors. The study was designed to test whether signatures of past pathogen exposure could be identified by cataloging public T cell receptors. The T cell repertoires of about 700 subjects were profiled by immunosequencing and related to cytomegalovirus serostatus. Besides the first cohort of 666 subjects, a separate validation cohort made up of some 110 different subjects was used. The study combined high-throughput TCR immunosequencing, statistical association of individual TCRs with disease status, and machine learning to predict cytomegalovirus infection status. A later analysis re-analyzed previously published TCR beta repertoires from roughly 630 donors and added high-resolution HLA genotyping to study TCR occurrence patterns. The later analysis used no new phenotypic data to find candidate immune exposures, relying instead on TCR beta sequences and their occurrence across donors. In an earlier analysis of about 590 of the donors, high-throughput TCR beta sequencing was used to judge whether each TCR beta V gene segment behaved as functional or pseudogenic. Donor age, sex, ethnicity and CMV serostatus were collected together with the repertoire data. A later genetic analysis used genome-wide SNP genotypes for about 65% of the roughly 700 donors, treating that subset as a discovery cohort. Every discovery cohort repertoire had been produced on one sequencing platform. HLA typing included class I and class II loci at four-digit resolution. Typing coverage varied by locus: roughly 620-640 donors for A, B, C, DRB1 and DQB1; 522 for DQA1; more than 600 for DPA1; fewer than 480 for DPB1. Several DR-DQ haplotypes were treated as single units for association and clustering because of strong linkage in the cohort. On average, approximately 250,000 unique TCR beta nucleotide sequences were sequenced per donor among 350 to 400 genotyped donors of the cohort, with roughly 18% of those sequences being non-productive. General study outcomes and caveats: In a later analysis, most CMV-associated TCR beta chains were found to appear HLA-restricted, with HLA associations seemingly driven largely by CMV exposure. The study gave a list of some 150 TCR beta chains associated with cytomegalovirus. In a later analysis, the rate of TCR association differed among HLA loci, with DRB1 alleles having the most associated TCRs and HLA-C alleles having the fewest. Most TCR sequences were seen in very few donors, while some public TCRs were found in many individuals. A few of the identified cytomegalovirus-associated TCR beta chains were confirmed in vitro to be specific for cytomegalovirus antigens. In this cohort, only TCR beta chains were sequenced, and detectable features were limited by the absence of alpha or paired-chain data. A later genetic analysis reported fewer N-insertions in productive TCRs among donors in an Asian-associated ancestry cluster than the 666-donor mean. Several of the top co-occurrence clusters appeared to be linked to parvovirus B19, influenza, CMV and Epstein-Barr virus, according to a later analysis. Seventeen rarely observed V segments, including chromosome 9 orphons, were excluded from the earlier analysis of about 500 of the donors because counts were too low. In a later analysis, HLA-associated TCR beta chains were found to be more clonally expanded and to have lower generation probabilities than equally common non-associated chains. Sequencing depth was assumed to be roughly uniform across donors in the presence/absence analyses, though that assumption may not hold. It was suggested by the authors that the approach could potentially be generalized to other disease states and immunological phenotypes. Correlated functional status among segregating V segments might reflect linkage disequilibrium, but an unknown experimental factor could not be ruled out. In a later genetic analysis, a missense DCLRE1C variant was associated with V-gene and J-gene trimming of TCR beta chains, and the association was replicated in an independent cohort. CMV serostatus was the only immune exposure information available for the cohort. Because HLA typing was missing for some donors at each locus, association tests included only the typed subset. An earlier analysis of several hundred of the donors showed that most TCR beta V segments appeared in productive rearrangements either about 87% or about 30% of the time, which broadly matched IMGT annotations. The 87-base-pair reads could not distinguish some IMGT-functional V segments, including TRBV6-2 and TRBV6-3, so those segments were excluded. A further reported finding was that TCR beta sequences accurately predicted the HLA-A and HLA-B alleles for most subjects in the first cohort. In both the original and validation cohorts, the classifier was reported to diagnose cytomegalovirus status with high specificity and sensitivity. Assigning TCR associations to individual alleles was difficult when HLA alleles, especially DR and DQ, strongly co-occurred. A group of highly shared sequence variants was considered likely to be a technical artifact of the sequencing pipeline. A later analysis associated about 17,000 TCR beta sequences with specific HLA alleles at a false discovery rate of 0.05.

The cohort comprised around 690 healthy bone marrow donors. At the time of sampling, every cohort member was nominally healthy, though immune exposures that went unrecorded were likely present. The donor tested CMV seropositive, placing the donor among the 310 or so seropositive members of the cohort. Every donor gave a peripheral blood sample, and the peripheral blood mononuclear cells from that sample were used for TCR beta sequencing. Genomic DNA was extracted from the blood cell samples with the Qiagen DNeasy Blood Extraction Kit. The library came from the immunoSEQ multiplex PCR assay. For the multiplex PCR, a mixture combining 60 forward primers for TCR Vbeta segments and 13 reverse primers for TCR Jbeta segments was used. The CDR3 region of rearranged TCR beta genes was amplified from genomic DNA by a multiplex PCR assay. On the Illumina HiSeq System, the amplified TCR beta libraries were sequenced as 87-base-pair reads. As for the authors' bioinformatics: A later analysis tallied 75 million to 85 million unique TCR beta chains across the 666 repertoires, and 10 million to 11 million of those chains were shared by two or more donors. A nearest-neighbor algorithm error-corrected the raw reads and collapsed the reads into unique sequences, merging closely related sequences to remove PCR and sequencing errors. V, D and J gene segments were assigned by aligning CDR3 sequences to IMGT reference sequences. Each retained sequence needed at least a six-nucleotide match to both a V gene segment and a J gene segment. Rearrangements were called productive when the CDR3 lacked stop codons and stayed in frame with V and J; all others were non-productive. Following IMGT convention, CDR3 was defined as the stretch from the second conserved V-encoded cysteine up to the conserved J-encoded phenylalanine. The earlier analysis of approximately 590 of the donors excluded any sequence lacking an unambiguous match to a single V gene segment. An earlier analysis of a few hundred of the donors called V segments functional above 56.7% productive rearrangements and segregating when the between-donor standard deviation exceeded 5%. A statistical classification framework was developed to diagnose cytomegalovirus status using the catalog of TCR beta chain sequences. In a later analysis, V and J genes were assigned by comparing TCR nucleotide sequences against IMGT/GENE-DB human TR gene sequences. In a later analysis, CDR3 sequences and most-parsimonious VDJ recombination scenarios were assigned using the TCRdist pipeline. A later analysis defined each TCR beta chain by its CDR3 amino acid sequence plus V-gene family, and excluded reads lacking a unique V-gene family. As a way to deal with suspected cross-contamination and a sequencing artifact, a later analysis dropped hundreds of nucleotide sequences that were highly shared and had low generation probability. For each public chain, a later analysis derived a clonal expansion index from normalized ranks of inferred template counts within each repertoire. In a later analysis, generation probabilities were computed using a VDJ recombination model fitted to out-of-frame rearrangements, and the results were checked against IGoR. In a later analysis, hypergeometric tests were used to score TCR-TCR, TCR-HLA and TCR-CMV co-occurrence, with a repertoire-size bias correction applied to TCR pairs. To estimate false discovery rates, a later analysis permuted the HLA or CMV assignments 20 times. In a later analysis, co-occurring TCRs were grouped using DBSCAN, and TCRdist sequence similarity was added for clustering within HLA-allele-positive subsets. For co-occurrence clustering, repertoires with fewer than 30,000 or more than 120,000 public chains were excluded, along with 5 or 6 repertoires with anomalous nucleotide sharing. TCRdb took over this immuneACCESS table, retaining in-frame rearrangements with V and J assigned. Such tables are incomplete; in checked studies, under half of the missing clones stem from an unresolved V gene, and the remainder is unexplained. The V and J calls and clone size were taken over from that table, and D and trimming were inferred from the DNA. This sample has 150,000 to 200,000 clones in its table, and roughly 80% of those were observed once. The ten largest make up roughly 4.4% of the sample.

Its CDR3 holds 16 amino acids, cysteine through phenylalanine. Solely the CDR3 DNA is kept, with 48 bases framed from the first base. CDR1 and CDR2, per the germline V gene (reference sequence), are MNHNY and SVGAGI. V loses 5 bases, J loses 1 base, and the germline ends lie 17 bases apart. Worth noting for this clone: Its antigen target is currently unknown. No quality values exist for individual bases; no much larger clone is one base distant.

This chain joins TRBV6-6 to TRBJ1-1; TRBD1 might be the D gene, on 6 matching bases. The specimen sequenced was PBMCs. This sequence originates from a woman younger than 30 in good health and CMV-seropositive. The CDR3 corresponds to CASSVNPTGSNTEAFF. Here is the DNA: TGTGCCAGCAGTGTAAACCCGACAGGATCGAACACTGAAGCTTTCTTT.